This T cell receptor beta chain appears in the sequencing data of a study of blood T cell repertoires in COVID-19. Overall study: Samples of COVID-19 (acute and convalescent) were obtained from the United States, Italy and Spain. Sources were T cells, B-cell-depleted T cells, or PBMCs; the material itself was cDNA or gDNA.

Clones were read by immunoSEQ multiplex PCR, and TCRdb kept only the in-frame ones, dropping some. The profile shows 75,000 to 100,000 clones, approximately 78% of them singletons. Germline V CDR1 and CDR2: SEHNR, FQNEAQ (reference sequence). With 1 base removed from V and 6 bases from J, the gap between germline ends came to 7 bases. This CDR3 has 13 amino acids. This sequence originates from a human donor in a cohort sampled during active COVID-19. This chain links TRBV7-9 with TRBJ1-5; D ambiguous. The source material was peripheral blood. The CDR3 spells CASSLGYGQPQHF. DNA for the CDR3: TGTGCCAGCAGCTTAGGGTACGGTCAGCCCCAGCATTTT.